Below, one T cell receptor (beta chain) is given with its context. A read error may account for a junction end that differs from germline. Per sorted-subset replicate PCR, input was approximately 0.2 ug DNA, representing tens of thousands of T cell genomes. The assay was immunoSEQ multiplex PCR, and TCRdb's table has in-frame clones only and misses some. This table has about 670,000 clones, about three quarters appearing once. CDR3 length: 15 residues. Looked up from germline, CDR1 is SGHRS and CDR2 is YFSETQ. This sample was included in a study of shared clonotypes between healthy human individuals. The material sequenced was memory CD4+ T cells sorted from blood. Subset: CD45RA-negative fraction. The sequence was obtained from a woman aged 25 to 39 in good health. The chain is built from TRBV5-1 and TRBJ2-7, with 12 bases matching TRBD2. CDR3 loop: CASSLVLAGGIEQYF. As DNA, the CDR3 is TGTGCCAGCAGCTTGGTTCTAGCGGGAGGGATCGAGCAGTACTTC.